Shown below are 22 T cell receptor beta chains from a single sample sequenced in a study of T cell repertoires in cytomegalovirus infection. MiXCR, run by TCRdb on the reads, gives a single entry per CDR3 protein. The sample includes roughly 320,000 distinct CDR3 sequences, 8% to 9.5% of them seen just once. Sequencing was carried out using PBMCs. The receptors come from a human donor in good health (CMV status not recorded). Some clones in this sample may be carry-over from other donors' samples.

The chain carries TRBV20-1 and TRBJ2-1, with D uncertain. The CDR3 length is 19 residues. CDR1 and CDR2 (germline): DFQATT, SNEGSKA (reference sequence). Trimming took off 1 base at V and 10 bases at J, with 32 bases between the two ends. The CDR3 DNA reads as TGCAGTGCTAGAGCCGACCCGGAGTCTTCTTACGGGCCGTTCCTGGAGCAGTTCTTC. Residues: CSARADPESSYGPFLEQFF.

This clonotype was seen ten or more times. V usage is TRBV5-4 and J usage is TRBJ1-6; 8 nucleotides line up with TRBD1. CDR1 is SGHNT, CDR2 YYREEE, per germline (reference sequence). CDR3 length: 16 residues. V shed 4 bases and J 6 bases; nucleotides not matched to a gene: 9. CDR3 in DNA: TGTGCCAGCAGCCGCGCAGGGGGCTGGAGTAATTCACCCCTCCACTTT. Its protein is CASSRAGGWSNSPLHF.

The CDR3, as DNA: TGTGCCAGCCTATTGGGGAGGGGCTATGGCTACACCTTC. This gives the protein CASLLGRGYGYTF. The chain has TRBV7-2 and TRBJ1-2; tentatively, D is TRBD1 (5 bases). The length of the CDR3 is 13 residues. V gave up 8 bases and J gave up 4 bases, with 14 bases separating them. CDR1 SGHTA and CDR2 FQGNSA come from the germline V gene. The complete variable domain, with remaining parts taken from reference TRBV7-2 and TRBJ1-2, reads GAGVSQSPSNKVTEKGKDVELRCDPISGHTALYWYRQSLGQGLEFLIYFQGNSAPDKSGLPSDRFSAERTGGSVSTLTIQRTQQEDSAVYLCASLLGRGYGYTFGSGTRLTVV.

The chain couples TRBV28 to TRBJ1-1; no clear D gene. V lost 5 bases, J lost 5 bases, and 9 bases lay in between. Germline V gene sequence: CDR1 MDHEN, CDR2 SYDVKM. The CDR3 is made up of 12 amino acids. The CDR3, as DNA: TGTGCCAGCAGTGAAGGTCGGACTGAAGCTTTCTTT. Protein sequence: CASSEGRTEAFF.

This clonotype was seen many times. The gene calls are TRBV7-3 and TRBJ1-1; D not resolved. The germline V gene encodes CDR1 SGHTA and CDR2 FQGTGA. V lost 2 bases and J 1 base, leaving 20 bases between the germline ends. The CDR3 runs 18 residues. The chain's CDR3 is CASSLFARTGGSNTEAFF. The CDR3 DNA reads as TGTGCCAGCAGCTTATTCGCTAGGACCGGCGGATCGAACACTGAAGCTTTCTTT.

There are many counts of this clonotype. V usage is TRBV12-3 or TRBV12-4 and J usage is TRBJ2-5; D possibly corresponds to TRBD2 (6 bases). The CDR3 is 13 residues long. V lost 6 bases to trimming and J lost 3 bases, with 11 bases between them. The CDR3 protein is CASRLGLKETQYF. DNA of the CDR3: TGTGCCAGCAGGCTGGGACTGAAAGAGACCCAGTACTTC.

This clonotype has more than one count but fewer than ten. J is TRBJ2-5 and V is TRBV6-5, with 8 bases fitting TRBD1. V lost 3 bases to trimming and J lost 6 bases; unmatched junction nucleotides: 6. The CDR3 runs to 14 residues. Germline-derived CDR1 and CDR2 are MNHEY and SVGAGI. Written as DNA, the CDR3 is TGTGCCAGCAGTTATACAGGGGGATGGCAGACCCAGTACTTC. Translation gives CASSYTGGWQTQYF.

The chain combines TRBV7-6 with TRBJ2-5; the D is unclear. Germline CDR1 SGHVS, CDR2 FNYEAQ. This CDR3 has 13 residues. The V end was cut by 4 bases, the J end by 5 bases, with 11 bases between. CDR3 amino acids: CASSSAQRETQYF. As DNA, the CDR3 is TGTGCCAGCAGCTCGGCCCAAAGGGAGACCCAGTACTTC. Looking up the rest from reference TRBV7-6 and TRBJ2-5 gives the full variable domain: GAGVSQSPRYKVTKRGQDVALRCDPISGHVSLYWYRQALGQGPEFLTYFNYEAQQDKSGLPNDRFSAERPEGSISTLTIQRTEQRDSAMYRCASSSAQRETQYFGPGTRLLVL.

Many counts were recorded for this clonotype. The chain recombines TRBV7-2 with TRBJ2-5; TRBD2 is a possible D gene (6 bases). CDR1 is SGHTA and CDR2 is FQGNSA in the germline V gene. This CDR3 spans 13 amino acids. Trimming removed 5 bases from V and 7 bases from J, with 14 bases in between. The CDR3 bases are TGTGCCAGCAGCCCCTCGCGGGGCCGGACCCAGTACTTC. This sequence encodes CASSPSRGRTQYF.

Ten or more counts support this clonotype. The chain recombines TRBV12-3 or TRBV12-4 with TRBJ2-1; 11 positions match TRBD2. The CDR3 spans 17 residues. Unmatched junction bases numbered 10, after V lost 6 bases and J lost 3 bases. CDR3 DNA: TGTGCCAGCAGCAAGCGGGGGACTAGCGGTGTCTACAATGAGCAGTTCTTC. This gives the protein CASSKRGTSGVYNEQFF.

This clonotype was observed a few times. This chain joins TRBV15 and TRBJ2-1; TRBD2 matches 11 bases. This CDR3 has 17 amino acids. J lost 7 bases, V lost 4 bases, and 12 bases had no gene match. CDR1 is LNHNV and CDR2 is YYDKDF in the germline V gene (reference sequence). Here the CDR3 DNA reads TGTGCCACCAGCACTCATAGCGGGAGGGCCTTGGGTAATGAGCAGTTCTTC. Translation: CATSTHSGRALGNEQFF. The complete variable domain, with remaining parts taken from reference TRBV15 and TRBJ2-1, reads DAMVIQNPRYQVTQFGKPVTLSCSQTLNHNVMYWYQQKSSQAPKLLFHYYDKDFNNEADTPDNFQSRRPNTSFCFLDIRSPGLGDTAMYLCATSTHSGRALGNEQFFGPGTRLTVL.

This clonotype has more than one count but fewer than ten. V gene TRBV7-2 combines with J gene TRBJ1-2, with D hard to call. This CDR3 region has 15 residues. Germline V gene lookup returns CDR1 SGHTA and CDR2 FQGNSA. Trimming cost V 5 bases and J 1 base, with 14 bases left between them. CDR3 residues: CASSAHLPDNYGYTF. For the CDR3, the DNA is TGTGCCAGCAGCGCCCATCTTCCCGATAACTATGGCTACACCTTC.

The gene calls are TRBV20-1 and TRBJ2-1; 15 bases align to TRBD2. The ends lost 4 bases at V and 6 bases at J; junction bases unmatched: 7. Germline V gene data show CDR1 as DFQATT and CDR2 as SNEGSKA (reference sequence). This CDR3 region has 16 residues. The chain's CDR3 is CSANPGLAGGFNEQFF. The CDR3 bases are TGCAGTGCTAATCCGGGACTAGCGGGAGGTTTCAATGAGCAGTTCTTC.

This clonotype has a count of ten or more. The rearrangement uses TRBV20-1 and TRBJ1-5; tentatively, D is TRBD1 (6 bases). Germline CDR1 reads DFQATT; CDR2 reads SNEGSKA (reference sequence). The CDR3 sequence is 15 residues long. V was clipped by 4 bases and J by 5 bases, with 18 bases between them. For the CDR3, the DNA is TGCAGTGCTATTCGCGGGGGCGGAATCGATCAGCCCCAGCATTTT. This translates into CSAIRGGGIDQPQHF.

This clonotype has just a few counts. The chain joins TRBV9 to TRBJ1-5; D remains unclear. Trimming shortened V by 0 bases and J by 3 bases, and 4 bases separated the two germline ends. Germline CDR1 is SGDLS and CDR2 is YYNGEE. This CDR3 has 13 residues. The DNA of the CDR3 is TGTGCCAGCAGCGTAGATCTCAATCAGCCCCAGCATTTT. This sequence encodes CASSVDLNQPQHF.

A note on this clonotype: This may be a read error: a much more frequent sequence differs by one nucleotide. This chain uses TRBV7-2 with TRBJ1-3, with unresolved D. Germline CDR1 reads SGHTA; CDR2 reads FQGNSA. The CDR3 has 16 amino acids. The CDR3: CAGSLAPGGTGNTIYF. The CDR3 DNA follows: TGTGCCGGCAGCTTAGCCCCGGGAGGGACTGGAAACACCATATATTTT.

There are a few counts of this clonotype. V gene TRBV7-6 combines with J gene TRBJ2-7; no definite D call. The CDR3 loop spans 13 amino acids. The V end lost 2 bases, the J end lost 6 bases, and 11 bases lay between the germline ends. The germline V gene encodes CDR1 SGHVS and CDR2 FNYEAQ. The CDR3 loop reads CASSLQPAGEQYF. The CDR3 region has the DNA TGTGCCAGCAGCTTACAACCTGCAGGCGAGCAGTACTTC.

This clonotype has at least ten counts. The DNA of the CDR3 is TGTGCCAGCAGTGACCGGACTAGCGGGAGAAGTACGCAGTATTTT. This codes for CASSDRTSGRSTQYF. V is TRBV7-2 and J is TRBJ2-3, with TRBD2 matching over 13 bases. V gave up 6 bases and J gave up 8 bases; unmatched junction bases: 8. This CDR3 comprises 15 residues. Germline CDR1 and CDR2: SGHTA and FQGNSA.

This clonotype was picked up many times. This chain connects TRBV10-3 to TRBJ2-7; D may be TRBD1 (5 bases). With 6 bases removed from V and 0 bases from J, the gap between germline ends came to 15 bases. The CDR3 has 15 residues. Germline values: CDR1 ENHRY, CDR2 SYGVKD. CDR3 in DNA: TGTGCCATCAGATCAAGGACCGACAGCTCCTACGAGCAGTACTTC. It specifies CAIRSRTDSSYEQYF.

This clonotype was seen at least ten times. CDR3 protein: CSASWRGRYNEQFF. In DNA, the CDR3 is TGCAGTGCTAGCTGGCGCGGGAGATACAATGAGCAGTTCTTC. This chain links TRBV20-1 with TRBJ2-1; 7 bases fit TRBD2. The CDR3 spans 14 residues. CDR1 and CDR2 (germline): DFQATT, SNEGSKA (reference sequence). V gave up 3 bases and J gave up 4 bases; unmatched junction bases: 6.

The J gene is TRBJ2-5, the V gene TRBV12-3 or TRBV12-4; possible D gene TRBD1, 5 bases. Trimming stripped 4 bases from V and 3 bases from J, with 9 bases between. This CDR3 is built from 13 residues. The CDR3: CASSSDSKETQYF. DNA of the CDR3: TGTGCCAGCAGTTCCGACAGCAAAGAGACCCAGTACTTC.

This clonotype has a handful of counts. This rearrangement joins TRBV12-3 or TRBV12-4 to TRBJ2-5, with D unclear. CDR3 length: 16 amino acids. V was pared by 4 bases and J by 1 base, with 16 bases between. The CDR3 DNA sequence: TGTGCCAGCAGTTCCCACCTATCAGAGATCCAAGAGACCCAGTACTTC. Its translation: CASSSHLSEIQETQYF.